One sample yielded the 23 T cell receptor beta chains listed below, sequenced in a study of cytomegalovirus exposure and HLA in healthy donors. The PCR ran on 60 Vbeta and 13 Jbeta primers. Sequencing used immunoSEQ multiplex PCR; TCRdb keeps in-frame clones, though not all of them. Of about 160,000 clones in the sample, roughly 83% were seen once. Sequences were obtained from PBMCs. These receptors were obtained from a boy aged 2-9 years in good health and CMV-seronegative.

The J gene is TRBJ2-2, the V gene TRBV4-1; 10 positions match TRBD2. This CDR3 region has 18 residues. V dropped 1 base and J dropped 1; count of bases not matched to a gene: 6. Germline V gene data show CDR1 as MGHRA and CDR2 as YSYEKL. The chain's CDR3 is CASSQGGSGRLNTGELFF. The CDR3 DNA is TGCGCCAGCAGCCAAGGGGGTAGCGGGAGGTTGAACACCGGGGAGCTGTTTTTT.

The V call is TRBV10-3, the J call TRBJ2-7; 10 nucleotides agree with TRBD1. The CDR3 is 16 residues long. The ends lost 2 bases at V and 0 bases at J; junction bases unmatched: 4. Germline-derived CDR1 and CDR2 are ENHRY and SYGVKD. The chain's CDR3 is CAISEPGTGDSYEQYF. The DNA of the CDR3 is TGTGCCATCAGTGAGCCGGGGACAGGGGACTCCTACGAGCAGTACTTC.

The table lists this clone with a few counts. V is TRBV10-3 and J is TRBJ1-3; no clear D gene. The V and J ends lost 3 bases and 3 bases respectively, with 6 bases between them. The CDR3 extends over 13 amino acids. The germline CDR1 and CDR2 sequences are ENHRY and SYGVKD. CDR3 region: CAISDSFGNTIYF. The CDR3 bases are TGTGCCATCAGTGATTCCTTTGGAAACACCATATATTTT.

The V call is TRBV29-1, the J call TRBJ1-1, with 9 nucleotides matching TRBD1. Trimming took 5 bases from V and 3 from J; bases not matched to a gene: 4. This CDR3 comprises 13 residues. Germline V gene sequence: CDR1 SQVTM, CDR2 ANQGSEA. The chain's CDR3 is CSVHTGGDTEAFF. CDR3 DNA: TGCAGCGTTCATACAGGGGGCGACACTGAAGCTTTCTTT.

A single count supports this clone. The chain couples TRBV12-5 to TRBJ1-1, with D hard to call. Germline loops: CDR1 LGHNT, CDR2 FRNRAP. The V and J ends lost 1 base and 6 bases respectively, with 12 bases between them. The CDR3 runs 14 residues. The CDR3 loop is CASGLAPGEAEAFF. The CDR3 region has the DNA TGTGCTAGTGGTTTGGCGCCGGGAGAGGCTGAAGCTTTCTTT.

The genes are TRBV29-1 and TRBJ1-2; D gene ambiguous. The CDR3 runs to 12 residues. Germline V gene sequence: CDR1 SQVTM, CDR2 ANQGSEA. Trimming removed 3 bases from V and 1 base from J, with 6 bases in between. Here the CDR3 reads CSVDPGNYGYTF. The CDR3 DNA sequence: TGCAGCGTTGATCCGGGTAACTATGGCTACACCTTC.

This clone appeared a few times. V is TRBV4-1 and J is TRBJ2-5; 9 bases map to TRBD2. Trimming took 1 base from V and 3 from J; bases not matched to a gene: 9. This CDR3 is built from 17 residues. The germline CDR1 and CDR2 sequences are MGHRA and YSYEKL. DNA of the CDR3: TGCGCCAGCAGCCAAGTGATGTCTAGCGGGATGGAAGAGACCCAGTACTTC. Amino acid sequence: CASSQVMSSGMEETQYF.

The V gene is TRBV6-5, the J gene TRBJ1-1, with D possibly being TRBD1 (6 bases). Looked up from germline, CDR1 is MNHEY and CDR2 is SVGAGI. The CDR3 sequence is 15 residues long. The V and J ends lost 7 bases and 0 bases respectively, with 15 bases between them. The DNA of the CDR3 is TGTGCCAGCAACACGATCCGGGACATGAACACTGAAGCTTTCTTT. The encoded protein is CASNTIRDMNTEAFF.

V is TRBV6-4 and J is TRBJ1-1; D gene unclear. This CDR3 has 10 amino acids. V dropped 11 bases and J dropped 5 bases, with 9 bases sitting between them. Germline V gene lookup returns CDR1 MRHNA and CDR2 SNTAGT. In nucleotides, the CDR3 is TGTGCCGGTCCGAGGACTGAAGCTTTCTTT. Its protein is CAGPRTEAFF.

In this sample, this clone turned up a few times. As DNA, the CDR3 is TGTGCCAGCAGCTTGGGGCTGGGCAATCAGCCCCAGCATTTT. Protein: CASSLGLGNQPQHF. The chain employs TRBV5-6 and TRBJ1-5, with D unresolved. This CDR3 is built from 14 residues. CDR1 is SGHDT and CDR2 is YYEEEE in the germline V gene. Trimming left V 0 bases short and J 2 bases short, with 6 bases between.

J is TRBJ2-3 and V is TRBV5-1; 13 positions match TRBD2. This CDR3 spans 16 amino acids. J lost 6 bases, V lost 3 bases, and 7 bases had no gene match. The V gene's germline CDR1 is SGHRS and CDR2 YFSETQ. The CDR3 spells CASSSGTSGTTDTQYF. CDR3 DNA: TGCGCCAGCAGCTCAGGGACTAGCGGGACTACGGATACGCAGTATTTT.

This chain uses TRBV10-1 with TRBJ2-3, with 9 positions matching TRBD2. CDR3 length: 17 amino acids. Unmatched junction bases numbered 6, after V lost 2 bases and J lost 0 bases. Germline V lookup: CDR1 WNHNN, CDR2 SYGVQD (reference sequence). The CDR3 DNA is TGCGCCAGCAGTGAGCTTGCGAGCGGGAGGAGCACAGATACGCAGTATTTT. Protein: CASSELASGRSTDTQYF.

The V call is TRBV5-1, the J call TRBJ1-4; TRBD1 aligns across 7 bases. The V gene end was trimmed by 4 bases and the J gene end by 6 bases; junction bases not matched to a gene: 9. This CDR3 spans 15 amino acids. Germline V gene lookup returns CDR1 SGHRS and CDR2 YFSETQ. This CDR3 is CASSRLGDRDEKLFF. CDR3 nucleotides: TGCGCCAGCAGCCGTCTCGGAGACAGGGATGAAAAACTGTTTTTT.

The chain is built from TRBV19 and TRBJ1-1; 8 nucleotides align to TRBD1. The CDR3 loop spans 13 amino acids. Germline loops: CDR1 LNHDA, CDR2 SQIVND (reference sequence). Unmatched junction bases numbered 3, after V lost 4 bases and J lost 5 bases. DNA for the CDR3: TGTGCCAGTAGTACAGGGGGCCGAACTGAAGCTTTCTTT. Its translation is CASSTGGRTEAFF.

A note on this clone: The junction shows a germline mismatch at one end, possibly a read error. The chain employs TRBV7-7 and TRBJ2-5, with 7 bases aligning to TRBD1. Germline V gene sequence: CDR1 SSHAT, CDR2 FNYEAQ (reference sequence). The CDR3 has 13 amino acids. The CDR3 loop reads CASSSTGQETQYF. In nucleotides, the CDR3 is TGTGCTAGCAGCTCGACAGGGCAAGAGACCCAGTACTTC.

The chain links TRBV5-4 to TRBJ2-3; 7 bases agree with TRBD1. Germline V gene lookup returns CDR1 SGHNT and CDR2 YYREEE (reference sequence). The V segment lost 2 bases and the J segment 1 base; nucleotides outside the gene matches: 4. CDR3 length: 15 residues. As DNA, the CDR3 is TGTGCCAGCAGCTTCCCTACAGGGGGCACAGATACGCAGTATTTT. It is translated as CASSFPTGGTDTQYF.

The chain combines TRBV5-1 with TRBJ1-1; 10 positions agree with TRBD1. This CDR3 region has 16 residues. Germline CDR1 reads SGHRS; CDR2 reads YFSETQ. With 3 bases clipped from V and 4 bases from J, the junction kept 9 bases outside the gene matches. The CDR3 nucleotides read TGCGCCAGCAGCTCCCGTCGGGGACAGGGGAGCACTGAAGCTTTCTTT. Amino acids: CASSSRRGQGSTEAFF. The full variable domain, its missing parts supplied by reference TRBV5-1 and TRBJ1-1, is KAGVTQTPRYLIKTRGQQVTLSCSPISGHRSVSWYQQTPGQGLQFLFEYFSETQRNKGNFPGRFSGRQFSNSRSEMNVSTLELGDSALYLCASSSRRGQGSTEAFFGQGTRLTVV.

The chain couples TRBV18 to TRBJ2-5, with 8 positions matching TRBD1. Germline trimming cut 6 bases from V and 6 bases from J; bases unmatched to any gene: 12. The CDR3 runs to 15 residues. Germline V gene lookup returns CDR1 KGHSH and CDR2 LQKENI. The CDR3 coding sequence is TGTGCCAGCTCTCCCGATGGGACAGGCGGACAGACCCAGTACTTC. The encoded protein is CASSPDGTGGQTQYF.

V and J are TRBV28 and TRBJ1-2; D gene unclear. Germline V gene data show CDR1 as MDHEN and CDR2 as SYDVKM. V lost 7 bases and J 1 base, leaving 10 bases between the germline ends. This CDR3 has 13 residues. Here the CDR3 reads CASMLGDNYGYTF. The CDR3 region has the DNA TGTGCCAGCATGCTCGGGGATAACTATGGCTACACCTTC.

The chain has TRBV6-6 and TRBJ2-7, with D possibly TRBD2 on 6 matching bases. Germline loops: CDR1 MNHNY, CDR2 SVGAGI (reference sequence). The CDR3 totals 16 residues. Deletions cut 0 bases from V and 6 bases from J, with 18 bases between. The CDR3 DNA reads as TGTGCCAGCAGTTACTCGAGGTCTAGCGTCTTGATCGAGCAGTACTTC. Protein: CASSYSRSSVLIEQYF.

V and J are TRBV11-2 and TRBJ2-7; 8 nucleotides agree with TRBD1. The CDR3 runs 15 residues. Unmatched junction bases numbered 10, after V lost 5 bases and J lost 4 bases. CDR1 and CDR2 from the germline V gene are SGHAT and FQNNGV. CDR3 nucleotide sequence: TGTGCCAGCAGCCCCTCGGCAGGGGGCGCGTACGAGCAGTACTTC. It codes for CASSPSAGGAYEQYF.

This clone was found once. J is TRBJ2-1 and V is TRBV27; TRBD2 agrees at 7 bases. From germline, CDR1 is MNHEY and CDR2 SMNVEV (reference sequence). This CDR3 contains 16 residues. Trimming took 4 bases from V and 1 from J; bases not matched to a gene: 7. The CDR3 sequence: CASSSGAGASYNEQFF. The CDR3 DNA reads TGTGCCAGCAGTTCCGGGGCGGGAGCGTCCTACAATGAGCAGTTCTTC.

The chain has TRBV4-1 and TRBJ2-1, with 7 bases matching TRBD1. The CDR3 totals 14 residues. The V gene end was trimmed by 3 bases and the J gene end by 6 bases; junction bases not matched to a gene: 5. Germline CDR1 is MGHRA and CDR2 is YSYEKL. CDR3 in DNA: TGCGCCAGCAGCCACATAGACAGGGTCAATGAGCAGTTCTTC. Translation: CASSHIDRVNEQFF.